The present entry profiles one TCR beta chain with its context. What antigen it recognizes has not been identified. Base qualities are missing; no much larger clone stands one base away. Clipping removes 4 bases from V and 5 bases from J, with 4 as the unmatched junction base count. The CDR3 runs 14 amino acids, cysteine and phenylalanine included. CDR3 DNA is the only sequence kept; it has 42 bases, read in frame from the first base. CDR1 and CDR2 were assigned from the germline V gene as MGHRA and YSYEKL. The sample comes from a study of blood T cell repertoires in COVID-19 (TCRdb year 2020). Regarding the study in general: Samples covering the acute and convalescent phases of COVID-19 were provided by collaborators in the United States, Italy and Spain. The material from the prospective study consisted of cDNA or gDNA derived from T cells, B-cell-depleted T cells, or PBMCs. Deeply sampled blood TCRbeta repertoires from subjects exposed to, actively infected with, or recovered from COVID-19 were included in the dataset. The repertoires were released in a freely available public database intended as a resource for research on the immune response to SARS-CoV-2. The samples were drawn from two sources: the first 160 participants of the ongoing ImmuneRACE study, and 1,000 to 1,500 subjects contributed by 6 global collaborators. Sample metadata almost always included a de-identified subject ID, COVID-19 status, age in years and sex. Where HLA class I and class II types were available, the types were taken from metadata supplied by the sample provider, not from assay-based typing. The study at large found these results: The quantity of clinical and demographic metadata differed by source and by participant and was supplied without curation.

Each collaborating institution followed its own protocols to collect whole blood in K2EDTA tubes. Collaborator samples were shipped for TCRbeta analysis as frozen whole blood, isolated PBMCs, or DNA extracted from either sample type. TCRbeta CDR3 regions were amplified from genomic DNA by means of the immunoSEQ Assay, a bias-controlled multiplex PCR. The study's processing was this. Nucleated cell counts per sample were estimated from amplification of reference gene primers within the assay. To quantify the absolute abundance of each unique TCRbeta CDR3 rearrangement, sequence reads were collapsed and filtered. For each sample, productive Simpson clonality was calculated as the square root of Simpson's diversity index across productive rearrangements. TCRdb took this table from immuneACCESS and kept in-frame rearrangements with V and J called. Such tables lack part of the clones; where checked against another copy, unresolved V genes explain under half of the gap, and the rest is unexplained. V and J calls and clone size are as listed in that table; D and trimming were resolved from the DNA. A total of around 340,000 clones appear in this sample, more than 70% of them only once. Of the sample, approximately 3% falls within the top ten clones.

This receptor was taken from a man in his thirties or forties with active or convalescent COVID-19. The sequenced sample consisted of peripheral blood. The rearranged segments are TRBV4-1 and TRBJ2-7, with TRBD2 matching 11 junction bases. The nucleotide sequence is TGCGCCAGCAGCCCCCTGGGACTAGCGGACGAGCAGTACTTC. Translated, this is CASSPLGLADEQYF.